This T cell receptor (beta chain) was recovered during a study of blood T cell repertoires in COVID-19. Germline V gives CDR1 ENHRY, CDR2 SYGVKD. This CDR3 is built from 14 residues. The germline V and J ends were trimmed by 6 bases and 1 base, with 11 bases remaining between them. Sequenced by immunoSEQ multiplex PCR; TCRdb stores in-frame clones only, minus some. The sample carries approximately 150,000 clones, approximately 88% recorded once. The origin of this receptor is a woman in her forties or fifties with acute or convalescent COVID-19. V and J are TRBV10-3 and TRBJ2-3, with a tentative D call TRBD2 (5 bases). The sample consisted of peripheral blood. This CDR3 reads CAISGEFGTDTQYF. For the CDR3, the DNA is TGTGCCATCAGCGGGGAGTTTGGCACAGATACGCAGTATTTT.